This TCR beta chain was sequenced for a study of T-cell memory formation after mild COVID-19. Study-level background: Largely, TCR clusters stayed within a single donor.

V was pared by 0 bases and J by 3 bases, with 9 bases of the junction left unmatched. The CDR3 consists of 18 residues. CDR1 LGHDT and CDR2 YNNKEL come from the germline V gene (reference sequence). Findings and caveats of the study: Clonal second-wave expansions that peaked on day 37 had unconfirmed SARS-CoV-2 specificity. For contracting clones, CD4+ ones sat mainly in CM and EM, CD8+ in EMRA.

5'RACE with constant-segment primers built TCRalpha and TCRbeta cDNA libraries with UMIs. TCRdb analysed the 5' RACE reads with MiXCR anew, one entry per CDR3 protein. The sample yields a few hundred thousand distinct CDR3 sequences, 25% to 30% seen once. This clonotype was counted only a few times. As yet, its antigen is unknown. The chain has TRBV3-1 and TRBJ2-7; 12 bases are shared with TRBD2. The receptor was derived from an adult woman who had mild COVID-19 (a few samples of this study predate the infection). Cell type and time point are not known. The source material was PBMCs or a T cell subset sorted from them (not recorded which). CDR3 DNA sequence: TGTGCCAGCAGCCAAGACGCTAGCGGGGGGGCCCCCATCTACGAGCAGTACTTC. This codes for CASSQDASGGAPIYEQYF.